Listed here are 4 T cell receptor beta chains from one sample, sequenced in a study of cytomegalovirus exposure and HLA in healthy donors. PCR used 60 Vbeta primers and 13 Jbeta primers. Only in-frame clones appear in the TCRdb table, and some are missing; sequencing was by immunoSEQ multiplex PCR. The table lists more than 150,000 clones, 77% of them singletons. The sample was PBMCs. The receptors stem from a man aged 18 to 35 in good health and CMV-seronegative.

The chain has TRBV18 and TRBJ1-1; perhaps TRBD1 as D (5 bases). V was trimmed by 2 bases and J by 5 bases, leaving 18 bases between them. Germline V gives CDR1 KGHSH, CDR2 LQKENI. CDR3 length: 16 residues. The CDR3 region has the DNA TGTGCCAGCTCACCAACGGTGCCCTATCGGGGGACTGAAGCTTTCTTT. It is translated as CASSPTVPYRGTEAFF. The full variable domain, rest sourced from reference TRBV18 and TRBJ1-1, is NAGVMQNPRHLVRRRGQEARLRCSPMKGHSHVYWYRQLPEEGLKFMVYLQKENIIDESGMPKERFSAEFPKEGPSILRIQQVVRGDSAAYFCASSPTVPYRGTEAFFGQGTRLTVV.

The genes are TRBV25-1 and TRBJ1-1, with 8 bases matching TRBD1. From germline, CDR1 is MGHDK and CDR2 SYGVNS. V was clipped by 4 bases and J by 2 bases; unmatched bases: 9. CDR3 length: 16 residues. The CDR3: CASSAYSGQANTEAFF. The DNA for the CDR3 is TGTGCCAGCAGTGCTTACTCGGGACAGGCTAACACTGAAGCTTTCTTT. The complete variable domain, with remaining parts taken from reference TRBV25-1 and TRBJ1-1, reads EADIYQTPRYLVIGTGKKITLECSQTMGHDKMYWYQQDPGMELHLIHYSYGVNSTEKGDLSSESTVSRIRTEHFPLTLESARPSHTSQYLCASSAYSGQANTEAFFGQGTRLTVV.

The genes are TRBV6-1 and TRBJ2-2; 13 nucleotides align to TRBD2. V lost 8 bases and J lost 0; bases outside the gene matches: 0. The CDR3 sequence is 15 residues long. CDR1 is MNHNS, CDR2 SASEGT, per germline. The CDR3 bases are TGTGCCAGCGGGACTAGCGGGGCGAACACCGGGGAGCTGTTTTTT. Translation gives CASGTSGANTGELFF.

CDR3 protein: CASRTWTPYEQYF. In nucleotides, the CDR3 is TGTGCCAGCAGGACTTGGACACCCTACGAGCAGTACTTC. This rearrangement joins TRBV27 to TRBJ2-7, with D maybe TRBD1 (5 bases). This CDR3 is built from 13 residues. V lost 6 bases to trimming and J lost 2 bases, with 11 bases between them. Germline assignment: CDR1 MNHEY and CDR2 SMNVEV (reference sequence).